This TCR beta chain is from a study of cytomegalovirus exposure and HLA in healthy donors. Regarding the study as a whole: Across donors, presence/absence analyses took sequencing depth to be roughly uniform. HLA-A and HLA-B allele assignments for most subjects were reportedly predicted accurately using TCR beta sequences. Rare TCR sequences predominated, though certain public TCRs were found in many donors.

The PCR had 60 Vbeta and 13 Jbeta primers. Method: immunoSEQ multiplex PCR; TCRdb's copy keeps in-frame clones and lacks some. The sample lists approximately 170,000 clones, 76% seen once, with about 0.8% in the top ten. Comments on this clone: Its antigen is unidentified.

V gave up 8 bases and J gave up 1 base; unmatched junction bases: 5. The CDR3 sequence is 13 residues long. The sequence was collected from a female donor in good health and CMV-seronegative. The sample comprised PBMCs. This sequence joins TRBV23-1 and TRBJ2-7, with 7 bases matching TRBD1. TRBV23-1 is classed as an ORF, of uncertain function. CDR3 protein: CASGKQGSYEQYF. The CDR3 nucleotides are TGCGCCAGCGGGAAACAGGGGTCCTACGAGCAGTACTTC.